One sample yielded the 9 T cell receptor beta chains listed below, sequenced in a study of Ad26.COV2.S vaccination and SARS-CoV-2 variants. The sample's treatment: roughly 20 received Ad26.COV2.S at low or high dose, single or two shots; about 5 received placebo; per-sample allocation not given. Specimens were obtained on day 63 following the first vaccine or placebo injection. Profiling relied on immunoSEQ multiplex PCR, and the TCRdb table lists in-frame clones only, not all of them. The sample holds more than 300,000 clones, more than 85% seen once. Here the sequenced sample was peripheral blood, taken in a trial of Ad26.COV2.S vaccine versus placebo. These receptors all come from a person between 18 and 59 years old who received the Ad26.COV2.S COVID-19 vaccine or a placebo.

This chain joins TRBV2 and TRBJ1-1; 12 nucleotides line up with TRBD1. CDR3 length: 17 residues. Germline lookup yields CDR1 SNHLY and CDR2 FYNNEI. The V and J ends lost 7 bases and 5 bases, in that order; junction bases with no gene match: 14. DNA of the CDR3: TGTGCCAGCATACCCCGGGACAGGGGGCTTTTCAATACTGAAGCTTTCTTT. Its protein is CASIPRDRGLFNTEAFF.

The chain has TRBV5-1 and TRBJ2-5; 8 nucleotides line up with TRBD2. Unmatched junction bases numbered 7, after V lost 4 bases and J lost 2 bases. This CDR3 comprises 15 residues. Germline CDR1 is SGHRS and CDR2 is YFSETQ. The CDR3 sequence: CASSPRGGRQETQYF. The CDR3 DNA sequence: TGCGCCAGCAGCCCGCGCGGGGGGCGGCAAGAGACCCAGTACTTC.

The rearrangement links TRBV28 to TRBJ1-2; TRBD1 matches at 7 bases. Germline CDR1 reads MDHEN; CDR2 reads SYDVKM. The CDR3 totals 13 residues. Germline trimming cut 6 bases from V and 6 bases from J; bases unmatched to any gene: 7. The CDR3 DNA reads as TGTGCCAGCAGCTTGGACAGGCTCCATGGCTACACCTTC. Encoded protein: CASSLDRLHGYTF.

The CDR3 spells CASSSGNPDTQYF. CDR3 nucleotides: TGTGCCAGCAGTTCAGGCAACCCAGATACGCAGTATTTT. The chain carries TRBV12-3 or TRBV12-4 and TRBJ2-3; D remains ambiguous. The CDR3 length is 13 residues. Trimming removed 4 bases at V and 4 bases at J, with 9 bases between.

This clone is a singleton in its sample. V is TRBV7-9 and J is TRBJ1-5, with TRBD1 as a possible D gene (5 bases). Trimming cost V 3 bases and J 0 bases, with 6 bases left between them. Germline V gene lookup returns CDR1 SEHNR and CDR2 FQNEAQ (reference sequence). The CDR3 loop spans 14 amino acids. CDR3 DNA: TGTGCCAGCAGCTTCGACAGTAGCAATCAGCCCCAGCATTTT. It codes for CASSFDSSNQPQHF.

The J gene is TRBJ1-2, the V gene TRBV10-2; 7 bases are a match to TRBD1. The CDR3 contains 18 residues. Germline loops: CDR1 WSHSY, CDR2 SAAADI. V lost 6 bases and J lost 3; bases outside the gene matches: 19. CDR3 nucleotides: TGCGCCAGCAGAGGCTACCGGGACAGTGAAGGAGGAGACTATGGCTACACCTTC. Its translation: CASRGYRDSEGGDYGYTF.

This rearrangement joins TRBV28 to TRBJ1-2, with a tentative D call TRBD1 (6 bases). V gave up 9 bases and J gave up 7 bases, with 15 bases separating them. In germline, CDR1 is MDHEN, CDR2 SYDVKM. This CDR3 region has 12 residues. As DNA, the CDR3 is TGTGCCAGTAAAGGGGGGGAGGGTGGCTACACCTTC. Its protein product is CASKGGEGGYTF.

V is TRBV15 and J is TRBJ1-4, with D perhaps TRBD1 (5 bases). The ends were cut back, 1 base at V and 8 bases at J, with 20 bases in the middle. Germline V gives CDR1 LNHNV, CDR2 YYDKDF (reference sequence). CDR3 length: 17 amino acids. The CDR3 is CATSRVGTRSLREKLFF. CDR3 DNA: TGTGCCACCAGCAGAGTGGGGACGAGAAGTTTGAGGGAAAAACTGTTTTTT.

The chain links TRBV10-2 to TRBJ1-6; D remains unclear. This CDR3 has 14 amino acids. Deletions cut 6 bases from V and 9 bases from J, with 15 bases between. CDR1 is WSHSY and CDR2 is SAAADI in the germline V gene. In DNA form, the CDR3 reads TGCGCCAGCAGGGTGGACGACCTTGCTTCACCCCTCCACTTT. Translating it yields CASRVDDLASPLHF.